Listed here is a single T cell receptor beta chain. This clone came up a few times. Its antigen is still unknown. No base qualities exist here, and no much larger clone lies one base off it. The data belong to a study of long-term antiretroviral therapy in people with HIV (dated by TCRdb to the early 2020s). Regarding the research as a whole: The earliest samples were collected roughly a decade before the 2015 WHO recommendation for immediate ART, at a time when ART was usually postponed until CD4 counts fell. Whether ART initiation and durable HIV suppression were associated with changes in peripheral blood TRB repertoire composition and diversity was tested in a retrospective serial study. From 25 to 30 adults with confirmed HIV infection, the cohort provided over 150 cryopreserved PBMC samples, gathered serially across a mean of approximately six years (range 1-12). About 35% of the 30 participants with HIV were female. No cross-contamination during QIAcube processing was seen in test extractions of a monoclonal T-cell line run alongside a few dozen polyclonal samples. Summary of the overall study and its limitations: No data were available on ART adherence, viral resistance or therapy changes, limiting inferences about post-ART repertoire changes. Expanded TRB clones identified before ART initiation dominated the repertoire across all time points, though the dominance fluctuated and decreased in many PLHIV after ART. Because PBMC availability was limited, only the TCR beta chain was sequenced, with no alpha chain pairing. Narrower CDR3 length ranges were observed in HIV repertoires than in controls, and an antigen-experienced repertoire with only a slight naive shift after ART was suggested by the network structure. ART initiation was associated with a significant increase in TRB diversity, but diversity stayed significantly below transplant donor controls even after long-term ART. Unsorted PBMC were profiled instead of sorted CD4+ and CD8+ T cells because pre-ART samples had limited cell numbers. The samples were dated from the mid-2000s to the late 2010s, and the ART regimens that were used may be less effective than current ART regimens.

The trim is 0 bases for V and 4 bases for J, with a gap of 4 bases between the germline ends. Per the germline V gene, SGHTA is the CDR1 and FQGTGA is the CDR2. The cysteine opens and the phenylalanine closes a CDR3 of 13 amino acids. The only DNA kept is the CDR3, 39 bases in frame from the first base. Inclusion was restricted to participants for whom at least one PBMC sample before ART initiation and at least two post-ART samples were available. Every participant with HIV received treatment in the United States of America. Before DNA extraction, cryopreserved samples of about 1-10 million PBMC were thawed and washed. At the time of the earliest PBMC sample for each participant with HIV, ages ranged from roughly 23 to 60 years. Each participant contributed PBMC samples from 1-4 timepoints before ART initiation and 2-8 timepoints after ART initiation, with a median of 7 samples. For every participant, serial HIV viral load, CD4+ T-cell count, ART history and demographic data were obtained. Genomic DNA was extracted from unsorted PBMC with a Qiagen kit on a QIAcube, processed in batches of 12 samples.

The immunoSEQ hsTCRB v3.0 assay was used at survey level resolution for TRB variable region sequencing. A depth of about 35,000-50,000 T-cell genomes per sample was targeted for TRB sequencing. An Illumina MiSeq with a v3 150-cycle kit was used to sequence the pooled TRB libraries. Regarding the original processing steps: Repertoire analysis ran in R within a reproducible Nextflow workflow covering QC, data transformation and analysis. LymphoSeq2, an R package for exploring AIRR-Seq data, was used to implement custom analyses. A handful of samples yielding fewer than 5000 total TRB sequences were excluded, leaving over 150 analyzed HIV repertoires. Among the approximately 190 HIV repertoires that were kept, almost 60 were collected before ART initiation and more than 120 were collected after ART initiation. Repertoires were downsampled to 5000 TRB nucleotide sequences, and summary statistics were averaged over 100 downsampling iterations. The analysis kept only TRB sequences whose CDR3 regions were at least seven amino acids long. Diversity was measured with a Shannon entropy-derived clonality score and the Gini coefficient. In the repertoire networks, any two of the top 5000 CDR3 amino acid sequences were connected whenever the two sequences differed by an edit distance of one. For TRB CDR3 amino acid sequences, antigen specificity groups and MHC restriction were predicted with GLIPH2. To flag known CMV, EBV, HIV or tissue antigen associations, CDR3 amino acid sequences were matched against VDJdb and McPAS-TCR. Pre-ART, post-ART and control groups were compared with Wilcoxon signed-rank tests and Holm-Bonferroni correction. Held by TCRdb, this immuneACCESS table contains in-frame sequences only and omits some clones. Under half of the omission traces to an unresolved V gene where checked; the cause of the rest is unknown. That table supplies the V and J calls and clone size; D and trimming were determined from the DNA. The sample yields fewer than 40,000 clones; roughly nine tenths were counted once. In total, the top ten clones hold 4% of the sample.

The sample consisted of unsorted PBMCs, taken 1.2 years after starting antiretroviral therapy. Recombination connected TRBV7-3 to TRBJ1-5, with the D gene call left open. The TCR was taken from a woman aged 45 to 65 with HIV. The CDR3: CASSLTRNQPQHF. The DNA is as follows: TGTGCCAGCAGCTTAACCCGAAATCAGCCCCAGCATTTT.